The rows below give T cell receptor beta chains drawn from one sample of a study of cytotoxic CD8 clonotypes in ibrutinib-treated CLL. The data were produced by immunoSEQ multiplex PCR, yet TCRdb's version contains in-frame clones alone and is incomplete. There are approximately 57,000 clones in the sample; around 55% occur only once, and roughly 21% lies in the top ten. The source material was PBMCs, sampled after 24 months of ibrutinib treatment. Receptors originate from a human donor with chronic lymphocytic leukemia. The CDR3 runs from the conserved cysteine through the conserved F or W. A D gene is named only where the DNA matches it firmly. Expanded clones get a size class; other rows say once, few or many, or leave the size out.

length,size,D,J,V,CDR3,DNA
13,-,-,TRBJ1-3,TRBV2,CARSGVQGNTIYF,TGTGCCCGATCGGGAGTCCAAGGAAACACCATATATTTT
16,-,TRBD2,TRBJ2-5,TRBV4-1,CASSPSPGGGQETQYF,TGCGCCAGCAGCCCCAGTCCGGGCGGGGGGCAAGAGACCCAGTACTTC
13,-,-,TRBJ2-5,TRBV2,CASSGRGRETQYF,TGTGCCAGCTCCGGTAGGGGCCGGGAGACCCAGTACTTC
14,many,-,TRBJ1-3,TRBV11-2,CASSIEGRVDTIYF,TGTGCCAGCAGCATCGAGGGTAGAGTCGACACCATATATTTT
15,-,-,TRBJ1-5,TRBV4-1,CASSPSATTNQPQHF,TGCGCCAGCAGCCCTTCGGCCACGACCAATCAGCCCCAGCATTTT
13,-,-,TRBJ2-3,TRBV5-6,CASSWGHTDTQYF,TGTGCCAGCAGCTGGGGACACACAGATACGCAGTATTTT
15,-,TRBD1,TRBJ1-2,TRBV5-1,CASSFGTGGFLGYTF,TGCGCCAGCAGCTTCGGGACAGGGGGTTTTTTGGGCTACACCTTC
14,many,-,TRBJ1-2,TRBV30,CAWSVSGRDYGYTF,TGTGCCTGGAGTGTATCCGGCAGGGACTATGGCTACACCTTC
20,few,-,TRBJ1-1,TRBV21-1,CASSLRLELQGHDSYTEAFF,TGTGCCAGCAGCCTTCGACTAGAGTTACAGGGCCATGACTCCTACACTGAAGCTTTCTTT
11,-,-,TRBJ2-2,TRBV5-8,CASSSTGELFF,TGTGCCAGCAGCTCTACCGGGGAGCTGTTTTTT
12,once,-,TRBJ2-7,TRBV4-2,CASSQVTGTQYF,TGTGCCAGCAGCCAAGTAACGGGGACGCAATACTTC
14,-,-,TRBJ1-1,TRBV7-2,CASSSTSLNTEAFF,TGTGCCAGCAGCTCCACTTCGTTGAACACTGAAGCTTTCTTT
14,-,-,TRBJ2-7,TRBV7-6,CASAKAGRRDEQYF,TGTGCCAGCGCAAAGGCAGGGCGCAGGGACGAGCAGTACTTC
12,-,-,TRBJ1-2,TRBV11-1,CASSFEGFGYTF,TGTGCCAGCAGCTTCGAAGGGTTCGGCTACACCTTC
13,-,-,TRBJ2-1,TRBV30,CAWSVGNYNEQFF,TGTGCCTGGAGTGTCGGTAATTACAATGAGCAGTTCTTC
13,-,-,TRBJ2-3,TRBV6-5,CASGSSPLYTQYF,TGTGCCAGCGGATCTAGCCCTCTTTACACGCAGTATTTT
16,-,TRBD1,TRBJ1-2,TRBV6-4,CASTRGQGRRYYGYTF,TGTGCCAGCACTCGCGGACAGGGGAGAAGATACTATGGCTACACCTTC
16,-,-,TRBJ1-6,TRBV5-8,CASSFPGLGNSTPLHF,TGTGCCAGCAGCTTTCCAGGGCTGGGGAACTCGACACCCCTCCACTTT
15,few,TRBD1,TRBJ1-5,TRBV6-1,CASSAPTGGHQPQHF,TGTGCCAGCAGTGCACCGACAGGGGGCCATCAGCCCCAGCATTTT
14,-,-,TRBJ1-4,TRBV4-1,CASSPYSRGEKLFF,TGCGCCAGCAGCCCCTACAGCAGGGGCGAAAAACTGTTTTTT
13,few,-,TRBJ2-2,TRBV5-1,CASLGQHAGELFF,TGCGCCAGCTTAGGACAGCACGCCGGGGAGCTGTTTTTT
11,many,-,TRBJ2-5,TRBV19,CATAVRETQYF,TGTGCCACTGCGGTGAGAGAGACCCAGTACTTC
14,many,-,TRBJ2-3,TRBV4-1,CASQGSPSTDTQYF,TGCGCCAGTCAGGGAAGCCCTAGCACAGATACGCAGTATTTT
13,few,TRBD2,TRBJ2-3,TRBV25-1,CATGRAGTDTQYF,TGTGCCACCGGGAGGGCCGGCACAGATACGCAGTATTTT
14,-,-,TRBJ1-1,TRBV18,CASSPRMGQSEAFF,TGTGCCAGCTCACCACGGATGGGGCAATCTGAAGCTTTCTTT
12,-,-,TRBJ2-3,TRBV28,CASSLPGNTQYF,TGTGCCAGCAGTTTACCTGGCAATACGCAGTATTTT
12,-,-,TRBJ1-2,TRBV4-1,CASSQRGNGYTF,TGTGCCAGCAGCCAAAGGGGCAATGGCTACACCTTC
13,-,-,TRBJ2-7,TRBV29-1,CSAWVGDSYEQYF,TGCAGCGCTTGGGTGGGGGACTCCTACGAGCAGTACTTC
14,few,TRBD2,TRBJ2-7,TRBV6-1,CASNPSGRVYEQYF,TGTGCCAGCAACCCCAGCGGGAGGGTCTACGAGCAGTACTTC
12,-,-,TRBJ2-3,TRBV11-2,CASSSSRGTQYF,TGTGCCAGCAGCTCATCTCGTGGTACGCAGTATTTT
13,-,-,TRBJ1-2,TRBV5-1,CASQQGSGYGYTF,TGCGCCAGTCAACAGGGTTCGGGGTATGGCTACACCTTC
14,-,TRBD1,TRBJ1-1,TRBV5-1,CASSGTALKAEAFF,TGCGCCAGCAGTGGGACAGCCTTGAAGGCTGAAGCTTTCTTT
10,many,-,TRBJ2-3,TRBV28,CASKRERQYF,TGTGCCAGCAAAAGGGAACGGCAGTATTTT
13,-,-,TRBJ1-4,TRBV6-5,CAGSAGHNEKLFF,TGTGCCGGCTCAGCAGGGCATAATGAAAAACTGTTTTTT
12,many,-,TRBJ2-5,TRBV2,CASTRGRETQYF,TGTGCCAGCACCAGGGGGAGGGAGACCCAGTACTTC
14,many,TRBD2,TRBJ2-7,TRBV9,CASSVKLAGAAQYF,TGTGCCAGCAGCGTAAAACTAGCGGGAGCGGCGCAGTACTTC
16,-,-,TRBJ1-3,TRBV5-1,CASSLGLAGAGNTIYF,TGCGCCAGCAGCTTGGGTCTTGCAGGGGCCGGAAACACCATATATTTT
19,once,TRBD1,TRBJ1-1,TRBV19,CASTPGQGVAVGLNTEAFF,TGTGCCAGTACCCCCGGACAGGGGGTCGCGGTCGGCTTGAACACTGAAGCTTTCTTT
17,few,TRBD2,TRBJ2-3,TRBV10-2,CASSESRAGGPRDTQYF,TGCGCCAGCAGTGAGTCCAGGGCGGGGGGACCCCGCGATACGCAGTATTTT
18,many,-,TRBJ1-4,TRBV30,CAWSSTRTSGAGVEKLFF,TGTGCCTGGAGTTCAACACGGACCTCCGGGGCCGGAGTTGAAAAACTGTTTTTT
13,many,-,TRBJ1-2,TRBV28,CASSFGPGPGYTF,-
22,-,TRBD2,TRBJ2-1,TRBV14,CASSQARGILAGGVRYHNEQFF,TGTGCCAGCAGCCAAGCCCGAGGGATACTAGCGGGAGGGGTCCGTTATCACAATGAGCAGTTCTTC
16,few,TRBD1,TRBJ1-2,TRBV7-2,CASSLGPHGTGYGYTF,TGTGCCAGCAGCCTAGGACCGCACGGGACAGGGTATGGCTACACCTTC
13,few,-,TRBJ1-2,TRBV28,CASTTSFWYGYTF,TGTGCCAGCACGACCAGCTTTTGGTATGGCTACACCTTC
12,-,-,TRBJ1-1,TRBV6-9,CASRQGGTEAFF,TGTGCCAGCAGACAGGGTGGCACTGAAGCTTTCTTT
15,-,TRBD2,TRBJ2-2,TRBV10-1,CASSPGTRRTGELFF,TGCGCCAGCAGTCCCGGGACTAGACGGACCGGGGAGCTGTTTTTT
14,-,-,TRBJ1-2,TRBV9,CASSLVGGYYGYTF,TGTGCCAGCAGCTTGGTGGGGGGGTACTATGGCTACACCTTC
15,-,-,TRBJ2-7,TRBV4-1,CASSPLMADLYEQYF,TGCGCCAGCAGCCCCCTTATGGCGGACCTATACGAGCAGTACTTC
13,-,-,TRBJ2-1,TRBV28,CATWPSLRNEQFF,TGTGCCACCTGGCCCAGTCTACGCAATGAGCAGTTCTTC
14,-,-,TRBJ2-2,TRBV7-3,CASSSRGSTGELFF,TGTGCCAGCAGCTCCCGCGGATCCACCGGGGAGCTGTTTTTT
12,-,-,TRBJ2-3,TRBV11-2,CASSPWADTQYF,TGTGCCAGCAGCCCCTGGGCAGATACGCAGTATTTT
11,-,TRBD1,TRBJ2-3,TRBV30,CACTGADTQYF,TGTGCCTGTACAGGGGCGGATACGCAGTATTTT
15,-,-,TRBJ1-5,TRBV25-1,CASSENRWANQPQHF,TGTGCCAGCAGTGAAAACAGGTGGGCGAATCAGCCCCAGCATTTT
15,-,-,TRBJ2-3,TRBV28,CASSLAIPSTDTQYF,TGTGCCAGCAGTTTAGCTATCCCTAGCACAGATACGCAGTATTTT
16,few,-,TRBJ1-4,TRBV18,CASSPSPGLSQGKLFF,TGTGCCAGCTCACCGTCCCCTGGACTGAGTCAAGGGAAACTGTTTTTT
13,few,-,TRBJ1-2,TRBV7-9,CASSLGIGYGYTF,TGTGCCAGCAGCTTAGGCATAGGCTATGGCTACACCTTC